These T cell receptor beta chains were read from a single sample in a study of blood T cell repertoires in COVID-19. Repertoires were generated with immunoSEQ multiplex PCR, while TCRdb's copy carries only in-frame clones and drops some. The table records fewer than 400,000 clones, more than 90% of them present only once. The material sequenced was PBMCs or T cells enriched from blood (not recorded which). All receptors derive from a woman in her 30s who had been exposed to COVID-19. Each CDR3 is given with its conserved first and last residue. The order of the fields is J gene, D gene, clone size, V gene, CDR3 protein, CDR3 DNA. A D gene is named only where the DNA matches it firmly. Clone size is stated in some rows and not others, as once, few, many or a class when expanded.

TRBJ2-3 TRBD2 . TRBV7-2 CASSLRSLAGETDTQYF TGTGCCAGCAGCTTGCGGTCCTTAGCGGGGGAAACAGATACGCAGTATTTT
TRBJ1-6 . . TRBV5-1 CASSLGRGLRDSPLHF TGCGCCAGCAGCCTTGGCCGCGGCCTGAGGGATTCACCCCTCCACTTT
TRBJ1-4 TRBD1 . TRBV7-9 CASSVDRDSNEKLFF TGTGCCAGCAGCGTTGACCGGGACAGTAATGAAAAACTGTTTTTT
TRBJ1-1 . once TRBV5-4 CASSFPLGATEAFF TGTGCCAGCAGCTTTCCACTGGGGGCCACTGAAGCTTTCTTT
TRBJ2-7 . . TRBV5-1 CASSLAGQSYEQYF TGCGCCAGCAGCTTGGCCGGACAGTCCTACGAGCAGTACTTC
TRBJ2-5 TRBD1 . TRBV5-1 CASSFEGAAWETQYF TGCGCCAGCAGCTTCGAGGGGGCGGCATGGGAGACCCAGTACTTC
TRBJ1-2 . . TRBV12-3/TRBV12-4 CASSFSRVNGYTF TGTGCCAGCAGTTTCAGCAGGGTCAATGGCTACACCTTC
TRBJ1-2 TRBD1 . TRBV5-1 CASSQDRDFQLGGYTF TGCGCCAGCAGCCAGGACAGGGACTTCCAGTTAGGTGGCTACACCTTC
TRBJ2-5 TRBD2 . TRBV3-1/TRBV3-2 CASSRVLAGGTQTQYF TGTGCCAGCAGCCGAGTACTAGCGGGGGGTACTCAGACCCAGTACTTC
TRBJ2-1 . . TRBV7-9 CASSSYLRSSYNEQFF TGTGCCAGCAGCTCGTATCTACGGAGCTCCTACAATGAGCAGTTCTTC
TRBJ1-2 . . TRBV7-2 CASSPDSSNYGYTF TGTGCCAGCAGCCCGGACAGCTCTAACTATGGCTACACCTTC
TRBJ1-3 TRBD1 . TRBV11-2 CASSLEPRGLGNTIYF TGTGCCAGCAGCTTAGAACCCAGGGGGCTTGGAAACACCATATATTTT
TRBJ2-4 TRBD2 . TRBV27 CASRGTSGGAKNIQYF TGTGCCAGCAGGGGGACTAGCGGGGGAGCCAAAAACATTCAGTACTTC
TRBJ2-1 TRBD2 . TRBV3-1/TRBV3-2 CASSLGTIIDEQFF TGTGCCAGCAGCCTCGGGACTATTATCGATGAGCAGTTCTTC
TRBJ2-3 TRBD2 . TRBV5-1 CASSLQRGTTDTQYF TGCGCCAGCAGCTTGCAGCGGGGGACCACAGATACGCAGTATTTT
TRBJ1-3 TRBD1 . TRBV4-2 CASSLDRGNTIYF TGTGCCAGCAGCCTAGACAGGGGGAACACCATATATTTT
TRBJ1-1 . . TRBV3-1/TRBV3-2 CASSQDLNRAFEAFF TGTGCCAGCAGCCAAGATTTGAACAGGGCCTTTGAAGCTTTCTTT
TRBJ1-5 TRBD1 . TRBV19 CASSIDRGHGQPQHF TGTGCCAGTAGTATCGACAGGGGGCACGGTCAGCCCCAGCATTTT
TRBJ2-1 TRBD1 . TRBV7-3 CASSPGTGLYNEQFF TGTGCCAGCAGCCCCGGGACAGGGCTTTACAATGAGCAGTTCTTC
TRBJ2-3 TRBD1 . TRBV4-2 CASSQASDRVTDTQYF TGTGCCAGCAGCCAAGCCTCGGACAGGGTAACAGATACGCAGTATTTT
TRBJ1-5 . . TRBV7-9 CASSLSGEQPQHF TGTGCCAGCAGCTTATCCGGGGAACAGCCCCAGCATTTT
TRBJ1-1 TRBD1 . TRBV28 CASSLVQGREAFF TGTGCCAGCAGTTTAGTACAGGGGAGAGAAGCTTTCTTT
TRBJ2-1 . . TRBV27 CASSSYGAQGHEQFF TGTGCCAGCAGTTCTTATGGAGCACAGGGACATGAGCAGTTCTTC
TRBJ2-1 . once TRBV4-1 CASSQQGGERSYNEQFF TGCGCCAGCAGCCAACAAGGGGGTGAACGATCTTACAATGAGCAGTTCTTC
TRBJ2-3 . . TRBV24-1 CATSAGVPDTQYF TGTGCCACCAGTGCCGGGGTTCCAGATACGCAGTATTTT
TRBJ1-6 . . TRBV18 CASSLTPGQIQGSPLHF TGTGCCAGCTCACTGACCCCCGGACAGATCCAAGGATCACCCCTCCACTTT
TRBJ1-6 . few TRBV9 CASSRNRDSPLHF TGTGCCAGCAGCCGTAACAGGGATTCACCCCTCCACTTT
TRBJ1-4 . few TRBV18 CASSESGEKLFF TGTGCCAGCTCAGAGTCGGGAGAAAAACTGTTTTTT
TRBJ2-5 TRBD2 . TRBV5-8 CASSFDTGTSGGETQYF TGTGCCAGCAGTTTTGACACCGGGACTAGCGGGGGTGAGACCCAGTACTTC
TRBJ2-7 . . TRBV27 CASSRDKSYEQYF TGTGCCAGCAGTCGGGACAAGTCCTACGAGCAGTACTTC
TRBJ1-1 . once TRBV3-1/TRBV3-2 CASSPLPRGQVYTEAFF TGTGCCAGCAGCCCGCTCCCGCGGGGGCAGGTTTACACTGAAGCTTTCTTT
TRBJ2-1 . . TRBV4-3 CASSLRRGNEQFF TGCGCCAGCAGCCTCCGAAGGGGGAATGAGCAGTTCTTC
TRBJ1-2 . . TRBV25-1 CASSRGIGYGYTF TGTGCCAGCAGCAGGGGTATTGGCTATGGCTACACCTTC
TRBJ1-1 TRBD1 . TRBV6-6 CASSLTTGGIPTEAFF TGTGCCAGCAGTCTAACGACAGGGGGAATTCCCACTGAAGCTTTCTTT
TRBJ1-1 . . TRBV6-5 CASSYSTGGDTEAFF TGTGCCAGCAGTTACTCGACGGGAGGGGACACTGAAGCTTTCTTT
TRBJ1-6 . . TRBV12-3/TRBV12-4 CASTNRVSPLHF TGTGCCAGCACCAACAGGGTTTCACCCCTCCACTTT